The TCR beta chain under discussion was sequenced for a study of early T cells in non-severe SARS-CoV-2 infection. Study overall: Chains were not paired, and sequencing was done on bulk RNA from unsorted whole blood.

The V end was cut by 2 bases, the J end by 6 bases, with 4 bases between. The CDR3 sequence is 11 residues long. Germline-derived CDR1 and CDR2 are SQVTM and ANQGSEA. This clonotype has at least ten counts. Its antigen is unidentified. Overall study results and limits: Comparison of clonotypes with VDJdb favored anti-spike CD8 responses while missing private and CD4 specificities.

The TCR library protocol attached unique molecular identifiers to the individual cDNA molecules. TCRdb re-analysed the 5' RACE reads in MiXCR, keeping a single row per CDR3 protein. The sample lists over 55,000 distinct CDR3 sequences, 9.5% to 15% occurring once. Specimen: whole blood, collected at baseline. J is TRBJ2-2 and V is TRBV29-1; D unresolved. The TCR comes from an adult who was a healthcare worker with PCR-confirmed SARS-CoV-2 infection or an uninfected control (not recorded which). The CDR3 DNA reads as TGCAGCGTTGAATCGTCCGGGGAGCTGTTTTTT. Residues: CSVESSGELFF.